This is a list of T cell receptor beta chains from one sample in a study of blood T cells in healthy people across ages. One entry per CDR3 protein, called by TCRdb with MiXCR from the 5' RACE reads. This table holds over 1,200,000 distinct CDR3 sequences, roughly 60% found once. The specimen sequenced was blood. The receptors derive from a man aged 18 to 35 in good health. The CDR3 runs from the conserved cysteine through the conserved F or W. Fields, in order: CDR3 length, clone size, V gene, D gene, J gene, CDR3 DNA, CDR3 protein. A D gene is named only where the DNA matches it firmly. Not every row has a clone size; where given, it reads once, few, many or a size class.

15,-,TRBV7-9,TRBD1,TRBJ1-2,TGTGCCAGCAGCTCTCCGGGACAGACTAACTATGGCTACACCTTC,CASSSPGQTNYGYTF
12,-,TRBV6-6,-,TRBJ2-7,TGTGCCAGCAGTTACAGATCTAACGAGCAGTACTTC,CASSYRSNEQYF
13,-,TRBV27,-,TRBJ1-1,TGTGCCAGCAGTTTCTCAAGAAACACTGAAGCTTTCTTT,CASSFSRNTEAFF
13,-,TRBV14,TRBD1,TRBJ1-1,TGTGCCAGCAGCCCACAGGGGTTTCCTGAAGCTTTCTTT,CASSPQGFPEAFF
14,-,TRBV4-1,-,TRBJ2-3,TGCGCCAGCAGCCCCCTCAGTGGCCCAGATACGCAGTATTTT,CASSPLSGPDTQYF
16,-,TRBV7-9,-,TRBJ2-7,TGTGCCAGCAGCCCTCCCGGGACAAGGCTTTCCCACGAGCAGTACTTC,CASSPPGTRLSHEQYF
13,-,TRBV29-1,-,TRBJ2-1,TGCAGCGTTGATGTGAGCTCCTACAATGAGCAGTTCTTC,CSVDVSSYNEQFF
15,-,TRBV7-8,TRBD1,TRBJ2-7,TGTGCCAGCAGCTTCCAACCCGACAGGGCGGACGAGCAGTACTTC,CASSFQPDRADEQYF
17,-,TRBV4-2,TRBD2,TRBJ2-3,TGTGCCAGCAGCCAACTAGCGGGGGGGCCCGGGGTGGATACGCAGTATTTT,CASSQLAGGPGVDTQYF
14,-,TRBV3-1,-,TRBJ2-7,TGTGCCAGCAGCCATGGGGATCTCAGCTACGAGCAGTACTTC,CASSHGDLSYEQYF
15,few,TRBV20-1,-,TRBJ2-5,TGCAGTGCTCGGACAACCGACAGGTACCAAGAGACCCAGTACTTC,CSARTTDRYQETQYF
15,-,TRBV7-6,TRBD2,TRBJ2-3,TGTGCCAGCAGCCAAACTAGCGGGATCGGAGGCACGCAGTATTTT,CASSQTSGIGGTQYF
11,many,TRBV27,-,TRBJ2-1,TGTGCCAGCAGTCGATACAATGAGCAGTTCTTC,CASSRYNEQFF
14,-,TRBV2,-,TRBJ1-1,TGTGCCAGCAGTGACTGGGGGGAAGGGACTGAAGCTTTCTTT,CASSDWGEGTEAFF
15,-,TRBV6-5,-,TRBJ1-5,TGTGCCAGCAGTTCAGGGGACGGGGGTTATCAGCCCCAGCATTTT,CASSSGDGGYQPQHF
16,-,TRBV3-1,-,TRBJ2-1,TGTGCCAGCAGCCAAGCGAAGGCGGGACCTTACAATGAGCAGTTCTTC,CASSQAKAGPYNEQFF
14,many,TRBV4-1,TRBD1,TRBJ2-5,TGCGCCAGCAGCCTGGGACAGTACCAAGAGACCCAGTACTTC,CASSLGQYQETQYF
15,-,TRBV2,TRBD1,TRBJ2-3,TGTGCCAGCAGGGAGACAGGGGCGAGAACAGATACGCAGTATTTT,CASRETGARTDTQYF
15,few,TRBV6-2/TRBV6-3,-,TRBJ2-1,TGTGCCAGCAGTTACCCACGGGGACTGATCAATGAGCAGTTCTTC,CASSYPRGLINEQFF
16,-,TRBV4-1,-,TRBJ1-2,TGCGCCAGCAGCCAAGGCCTCCAGGGGCCCCCCTATGGCTACACCTTC,CASSQGLQGPPYGYTF
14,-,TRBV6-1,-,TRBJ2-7,TGTGCCAGCAGGACTGGGCAGGGCCCCTACGAGCAGTACTTC,CASRTGQGPYEQYF
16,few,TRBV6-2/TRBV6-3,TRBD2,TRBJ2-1,TGTGCCAGCAGTCCAAGTGATAGCGGGGTCGACAATGAGCAGTTCTTC,CASSPSDSGVDNEQFF
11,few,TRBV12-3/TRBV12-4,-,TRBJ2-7,TGTGCCAGCAGCCTCATCAGCGAGCAGTACTTC,CASSLISEQYF
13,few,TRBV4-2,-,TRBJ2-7,TGTGCCAGCAGCCAAGAACGGTGGGACGAGCAGTACTTC,CASSQERWDEQYF
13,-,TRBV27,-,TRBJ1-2,TGTGCCAGCAGTCTTGGGACATCTTACCACCACACCTTC,CASSLGTSYHHTF
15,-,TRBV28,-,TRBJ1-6,TGTGCCAGCAGTTTAAGTGGGGGCTATAATTCACCCCTCCACTTT,CASSLSGGYNSPLHF
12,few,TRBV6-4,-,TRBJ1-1,TGTGCCAGCAGTGACCTGAACACTGAAGCTTTCTTT,CASSDLNTEAFF
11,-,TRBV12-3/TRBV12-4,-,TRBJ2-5,TGTGCCAGCAGTATGGAAGAGACCCAGTACTTC,CASSMEETQYF
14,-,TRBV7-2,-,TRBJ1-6,TGTGCCAGCAGCCCGAGAGGGCCGAGCTCACCCCTCCACTTT,CASSPRGPSSPLHF